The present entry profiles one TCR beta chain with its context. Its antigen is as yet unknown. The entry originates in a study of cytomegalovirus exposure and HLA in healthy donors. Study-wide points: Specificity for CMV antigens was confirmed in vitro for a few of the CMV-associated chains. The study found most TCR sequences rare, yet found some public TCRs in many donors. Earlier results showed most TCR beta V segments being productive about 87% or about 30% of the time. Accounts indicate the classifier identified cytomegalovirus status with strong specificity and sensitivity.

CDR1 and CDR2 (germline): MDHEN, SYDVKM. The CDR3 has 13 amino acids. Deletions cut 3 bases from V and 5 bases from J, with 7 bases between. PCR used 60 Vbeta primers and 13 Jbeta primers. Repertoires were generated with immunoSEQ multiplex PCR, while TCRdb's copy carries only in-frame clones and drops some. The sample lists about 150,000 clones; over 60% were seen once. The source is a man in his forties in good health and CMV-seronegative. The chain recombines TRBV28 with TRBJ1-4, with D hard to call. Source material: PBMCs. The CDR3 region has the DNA TGTGCCAGCAGTTTTCCCCCGAATGAAAAACTGTTTTTT. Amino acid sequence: CASSFPPNEKLFF. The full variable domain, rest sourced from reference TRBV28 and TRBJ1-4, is DVKVTQSSRYLVKRTGEKVFLECVQDMDHENMFWYRQDPGLGLRLIYFSYDVKMKEKGDIPEGYSVSREKKERFSLILESASTNQTSMYLCASSFPPNEKLFFGSGTQLSVL.